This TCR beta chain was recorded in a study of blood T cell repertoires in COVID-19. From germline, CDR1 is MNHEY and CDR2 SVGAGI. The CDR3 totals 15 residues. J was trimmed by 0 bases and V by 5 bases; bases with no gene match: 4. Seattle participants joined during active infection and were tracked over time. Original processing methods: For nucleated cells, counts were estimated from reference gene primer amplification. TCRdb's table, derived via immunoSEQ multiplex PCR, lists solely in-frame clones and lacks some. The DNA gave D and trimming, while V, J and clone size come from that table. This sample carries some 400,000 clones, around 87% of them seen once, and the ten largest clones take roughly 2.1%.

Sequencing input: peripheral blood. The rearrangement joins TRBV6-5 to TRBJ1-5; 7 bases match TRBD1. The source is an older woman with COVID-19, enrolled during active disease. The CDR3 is CASSIGTVSNQPQHF. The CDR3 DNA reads TGTGCCAGCAGTATCGGGACAGTTAGCAATCAGCCCCAGCATTTT.